Listed below are T cell receptor beta chains from one sample, sequenced in a study of vaccination and CD4 T cells after COVID-19. From the PCR reads, TCRdb called clonotypes with MiXCR, one entry per CDR3 protein. Of 9,500 to 10,000 distinct CDR3 sequences in the sample, approximately 24% are singletons; the top ten hold roughly 13%. Antigens for these TCRs are unknown. The sequencing here drew on CD4+ T cells from blood, cultured in vitro, taken after SARS-CoV-2 vaccination. The receptors here all came from a human donor who had recovered from COVID-19. CDR3s include the opening cysteine and the closing phenylalanine or tryptophan. The D gene is left open where the match is weak. The size field is filled for only some rows; it gives once, few, many or a size class.

v_call: TRBV6-5
d_call: TRBD2
j_call: TRBJ2-3
clone_size: NA
cdr3_aa: CASSYVLAGPGDTQYF
cdr3_nt: TGTGCCAGCAGTTACGTACTAGCGGGACCTGGGGATACGCAGTATTTT

v_call: TRBV12-3/TRBV12-4
d_call: NA
j_call: TRBJ2-7
clone_size: NA
cdr3_aa: CASSFRDSLQSSYEQYF
cdr3_nt: TGTGCCAGCAGTTTCAGGGACTCTTTACAAAGCTCCTACGAGCAGTACTTC

v_call: TRBV27
d_call: TRBD2
j_call: TRBJ2-3
clone_size: NA
cdr3_aa: CASSTPPLSGGDTQYF
cdr3_nt: TGTGCCAGCAGTACCCCCCCACTTAGCGGGGGGGATACGCAGTATTTT

v_call: TRBV20-1
d_call: NA
j_call: TRBJ2-7
clone_size: NA
cdr3_aa: CSASFGGQQYF
cdr3_nt: TGCAGTGCTTCTTTCGGGGGGCAGCAGTACTTC

v_call: TRBV6-2/TRBV6-3
d_call: NA
j_call: TRBJ2-7
clone_size: NA
cdr3_aa: CASSFLSFYEQYF
cdr3_nt: TGTGCCAGCAGTTTTCTCAGCTTCTACGAGCAGTACTTC

v_call: TRBV28
d_call: NA
j_call: TRBJ1-6
clone_size: once
cdr3_aa: CASRSGFLINNSPLHF
cdr3_nt: TGTGCCAGCAGGTCCGGGTTCCTCATTAATAATTCACCCCTCCACTTT

v_call: TRBV24-1
d_call: NA
j_call: TRBJ1-5
clone_size: NA
cdr3_aa: CATSPARFRNQPQHF
cdr3_nt: TGTGCCACCAGTCCGGCACGGTTCCGCAATCAGCCCCAGCATTTT

v_call: TRBV7-2
d_call: TRBD2
j_call: TRBJ2-7
clone_size: NA
cdr3_aa: CASSLGEREGLSYEQYF
cdr3_nt: TGTGCCAGCAGCCTCGGGGAGCGGGAGGGCCTAAGTTACGAGCAGTACTTC

v_call: TRBV27
d_call: NA
j_call: TRBJ1-2
clone_size: few
cdr3_aa: CASSTNKQSYGYTF
cdr3_nt: TGTGCCAGCAGCACAAACAAACAAAGCTATGGCTACACCTTC

v_call: TRBV7-2
d_call: TRBD2
j_call: TRBJ2-7
clone_size: few
cdr3_aa: CASSLGSGTSGRKRYEQYF
cdr3_nt: TGTGCCAGCAGCTTAGGGTCGGGTACTAGCGGGAGGAAACGCTACGAGCAGTACTTC

v_call: TRBV7-2
d_call: TRBD1
j_call: TRBJ2-7
clone_size: NA
cdr3_aa: CASSLVGDRTYEQYF
cdr3_nt: TGTGCCAGCAGCTTAGTGGGGGACAGAACCTACGAGCAGTACTTC

v_call: TRBV12-3/TRBV12-4
d_call: NA
j_call: TRBJ1-5
clone_size: few
cdr3_aa: CASSFVGGAGSNQPQHF
cdr3_nt: TGTGCCAGCAGTTTCGTAGGAGGGGCTGGAAGCAATCAGCCCCAGCATTTT

v_call: TRBV18
d_call: NA
j_call: TRBJ1-4
clone_size: NA
cdr3_aa: CASSPGREKLFF
cdr3_nt: TGTGCCAGCTCACCGGGCAGGGAAAAACTGTTTTTT

v_call: TRBV5-1
d_call: NA
j_call: TRBJ2-7
clone_size: NA
cdr3_aa: CASSTGGEQYF
cdr3_nt: TGCGCCAGCAGTACAGGCGGCGAGCAGTACTTC

v_call: TRBV27
d_call: TRBD1
j_call: TRBJ2-2
clone_size: few
cdr3_aa: CASSFWGTGRSGELFF
cdr3_nt: TGTGCCAGCAGTTTTTGGGGGACAGGTCGGTCCGGGGAGCTGTTTTTT

v_call: TRBV28
d_call: TRBD2
j_call: TRBJ2-7
clone_size: NA
cdr3_aa: CASSQTSGGSYEQYF
cdr3_nt: TGTGCCAGCAGTCAGACTAGCGGGGGCTCCTACGAGCAGTACTTC

v_call: TRBV21-1
d_call: NA
j_call: TRBJ2-7
clone_size: once
cdr3_aa: CASSKAGVPSYEQYF
cdr3_nt: TGTGCCAGCAGCAAAGCTGGGGTTCCCTCCTACGAGCAGTACTTC

v_call: TRBV10-1
d_call: TRBD1
j_call: TRBJ2-2
clone_size: NA
cdr3_aa: CASTRTGSGELFF
cdr3_nt: TGCGCCAGCACCAGGACAGGGTCCGGGGAGCTGTTTTTT

v_call: TRBV20-1
d_call: NA
j_call: TRBJ2-7
clone_size: few
cdr3_aa: CSASRTVPYEQYF
cdr3_nt: TGCAGTGCTAGTAGGACAGTTCCCTACGAGCAGTACTTC

v_call: TRBV5-1
d_call: NA
j_call: TRBJ2-1
clone_size: once
cdr3_aa: CASSLALANNEQFF
cdr3_nt: TGCGCCAGCAGCTTGGCACTAGCAAACAATGAGCAGTTCTTC

v_call: TRBV20-1
d_call: NA
j_call: TRBJ2-1
clone_size: few
cdr3_aa: CSARGLLLLNEQFF
cdr3_nt: TGCAGTGCTAGGGGCTTACTCCTCCTCAATGAGCAGTTCTTC

v_call: TRBV7-3
d_call: TRBD2
j_call: TRBJ2-1
clone_size: NA
cdr3_aa: CASSRTSGYNEQFF
cdr3_nt: TGTGCCAGCAGCCGGACTAGCGGTTACAATGAGCAGTTCTTC

v_call: TRBV15
d_call: NA
j_call: TRBJ2-2
clone_size: few
cdr3_aa: CATSIRVGVSGELFF
cdr3_nt: TGTGCCACCAGTATCCGGGTTGGGGTGTCCGGGGAGCTGTTTTTT

v_call: TRBV19
d_call: TRBD2
j_call: TRBJ2-3
clone_size: NA
cdr3_aa: CASSIELAGGADTQYF
cdr3_nt: TGTGCCAGTAGTATTGAGCTAGCGGGAGGCGCAGATACGCAGTATTTT

v_call: TRBV19
d_call: NA
j_call: TRBJ1-6
clone_size: NA
cdr3_aa: CASTNQGGIGSPLHF
cdr3_nt: TGTGCCAGTACCAACCAAGGGGGGATCGGTTCACCCCTCCACTTT

v_call: TRBV25-1
d_call: NA
j_call: TRBJ1-2
clone_size: NA
cdr3_aa: CASITRTALYGYTF
cdr3_nt: TGTGCCAGCATTACGAGGACTGCCCTTTATGGCTACACCTTC

v_call: TRBV15
d_call: TRBD1
j_call: TRBJ1-1
clone_size: NA
cdr3_aa: CATSRGPGGTEAFF
cdr3_nt: TGTGCCACCAGCAGGGGCCCAGGGGGCACTGAAGCTTTCTTT

v_call: TRBV10-3
d_call: NA
j_call: TRBJ1-1
clone_size: NA
cdr3_aa: CAISEETPNTEAFF
cdr3_nt: TGTGCCATCAGTGAGGAGACTCCTAACACTGAAGCTTTCTTT

v_call: TRBV18
d_call: TRBD1
j_call: TRBJ2-7
clone_size: NA
cdr3_aa: CVSSQPGQGTYEQYF
cdr3_nt: TGTGTCAGCTCACAACCGGGACAGGGCACCTACGAGCAGTACTTC

v_call: TRBV28
d_call: NA
j_call: TRBJ1-1
clone_size: few
cdr3_aa: CASRRARAMNTEAFF
cdr3_nt: TGTGCCAGCCGGAGAGCACGGGCCATGAACACTGAAGCTTTCTTT

v_call: TRBV6-5
d_call: NA
j_call: TRBJ2-5
clone_size: few
cdr3_aa: CASSYKGRETQYF
cdr3_nt: TGTGCCAGCAGTTACAAGGGAAGGGAGACCCAGTACTTC

v_call: TRBV6-1
d_call: TRBD1
j_call: TRBJ1-2
clone_size: few
cdr3_aa: CASSQGVVGGYTF
cdr3_nt: TGTGCCAGCAGCCAGGGGGTCGTCGGCGGCTACACCTTC

v_call: TRBV18
d_call: NA
j_call: TRBJ2-7
clone_size: NA
cdr3_aa: CASSPLSSERSYEQYF
cdr3_nt: TGTGCCAGCTCACCACTTTCTAGCGAGCGGTCCTACGAGCAGTACTTC

v_call: TRBV10-3
d_call: TRBD2
j_call: TRBJ2-1
clone_size: NA
cdr3_aa: CAIRGYDGRAPNEQFF
cdr3_nt: TGTGCCATCAGGGGTTATGACGGGAGGGCCCCCAATGAGCAGTTCTTC

v_call: TRBV25-1
d_call: NA
j_call: TRBJ2-7
clone_size: NA
cdr3_aa: CASSETWREQYF
cdr3_nt: TGTGCCAGCAGTGAGACATGGCGCGAGCAGTACTTC

v_call: TRBV7-2
d_call: NA
j_call: TRBJ2-7
clone_size: few
cdr3_aa: CASSSRTLSHEQYF
cdr3_nt: TGTGCCAGCAGCTCGCGGACCCTGAGTCACGAGCAGTACTTC

v_call: TRBV25-1
d_call: NA
j_call: TRBJ1-2
clone_size: NA
cdr3_aa: CASSEFSYGYTF
cdr3_nt: TGTGCCAGCAGTGAATTCAGCTATGGCTACACCTTC

v_call: TRBV28
d_call: TRBD2
j_call: TRBJ2-7
clone_size: NA
cdr3_aa: CASSLGLAGRYEQYF
cdr3_nt: TGTGCCAGCAGCCTGGGACTAGCGGGAAGGTACGAGCAGTACTTC

v_call: TRBV20-1
d_call: TRBD1
j_call: TRBJ1-2
clone_size: medium-sized
cdr3_aa: CSASTGEGAWGYTF
cdr3_nt: TGCAGTGCTAGTACCGGGGAGGGGGCGTGGGGCTACACCTTC

v_call: TRBV28
d_call: NA
j_call: TRBJ2-7
clone_size: NA
cdr3_aa: CASRERPPSEQYF
cdr3_nt: TGTGCCAGCAGGGAACGCCCCCCTAGCGAGCAGTACTTC